This passage covers 20 T cell receptor beta chains from one sample sequenced in a study of blood T cell repertoires in COVID-19. Only in-frame clones appear in the TCRdb table, and some are missing; sequencing was by immunoSEQ multiplex PCR. The sample carries 55,000 or so clones, more than 75% recorded once. Material: peripheral blood. These receptors came from a man aged 55 to 69 with active or convalescent COVID-19.

This CDR3 is CATSRAGREQETQYF. CDR3 DNA sequence: TGTGCCACCAGCAGAGCGGGGCGGGAGCAAGAGACCCAGTACTTC. This chain uses TRBV15 with TRBJ2-5; 7 bases are a match to TRBD2. V dropped 1 base and J dropped 2; count of bases not matched to a gene: 4. From germline, CDR1 is LNHNV and CDR2 YYDKDF (reference sequence). The CDR3 has 15 residues.

The chain combines TRBV9 with TRBJ2-7; D call uncertain. The V end was cut by 0 bases, the J end by 0 bases, with 4 bases between. Germline CDR1 and CDR2: SGDLS and YYNGEE. CDR3 size: 13 residues. CDR3 DNA: TGTGCCAGCAGCGTAGCCGGCTCCTACGAGCAGTACTTC. Its protein product is CASSVAGSYEQYF.

The chain employs TRBV3-1 (or the pseudogene TRBV3-2) and TRBJ2-7, with no clear D. There are 12 residues in the CDR3. V dropped 2 bases and J dropped 4 bases, with 6 bases sitting between them. Germline assignment: CDR1 LGHDT and CDR2 YNNKEL (reference sequence). The CDR3 DNA reads as TGTGCCAGCAGCCAAAACAAGTACGAGCAGTACTTC. This translates into CASSQNKYEQYF.

This chain links TRBV28 with TRBJ1-6; D is ambiguous. CDR1 and CDR2 from the germline V gene are MDHEN and SYDVKM. This CDR3 comprises 14 residues. The V and J ends lost 6 bases and 8 bases respectively, with 14 bases between them. This CDR3 reads CASSPSVDDSPLHF. CDR3 DNA: TGTGCCAGCAGCCCCTCGGTAGATGATTCACCCCTCCACTTT.

V gene TRBV19 combines with J gene TRBJ2-2; 14 nucleotides match TRBD2. The ends lost 11 bases at V and 7 bases at J; junction bases unmatched: 12. The CDR3 length is 16 residues. Germline loops: CDR1 LNHDA, CDR2 SQIVND (reference sequence). The DNA for the CDR3 is TGTGCCTCCCTCGGACGACTAGCGGGGGGGTTCGGGGAGCTGTTTTTT. This encodes CASLGRLAGGFGELFF.

The J gene is TRBJ1-2, the V gene TRBV27; D is possibly TRBD1 (6 bases). Looked up from germline, CDR1 is MNHEY and CDR2 is SMNVEV (reference sequence). Trimming removed 0 bases from V and 7 bases from J, with 12 bases in between. The CDR3 length is 14 residues. The CDR3 loop is CASSLSQGLGGYTF. The CDR3 bases are TGTGCCAGCAGTTTATCCCAGGGGCTGGGTGGCTACACCTTC.

The genes are TRBV3-1 (or the pseudogene TRBV3-2) and TRBJ2-3, with TRBD2 as a possible D gene (6 bases). The CDR3 runs 14 residues. Germline CDR1 is LGHDT and CDR2 is YNNKEL (reference sequence). The V end lost 2 bases, the J end lost 3 bases, and 9 bases lay between the germline ends. CDR3 loop: CASSQRRGTDTQYF. CDR3 nucleotide sequence: TGTGCCAGCAGCCAACGGCGGGGTACAGATACGCAGTATTTT.

This chain uses TRBV7-8 with TRBJ1-5; D is unclear. V was clipped by 0 bases and J by 0 bases, with 21 bases between them. Germline V lookup: CDR1 SGHVS, CDR2 FQNEAQ. The CDR3 totals 20 residues. CDR3 residues: CASSLARFPKDGNSNQPQHF. In DNA, the CDR3 is TGTGCCAGCAGCTTAGCGCGGTTCCCAAAGGATGGCAATAGCAATCAGCCCCAGCATTTT.

The CDR3 DNA follows: TGTGCCAGCGAGCAGGGGAACACTGAAGCTTTCTTT. This sequence encodes CASEQGNTEAFF. V is TRBV28 and J is TRBJ1-1, with D possibly TRBD1 on 5 matching bases. Germline CDR1 reads MDHEN; CDR2 reads SYDVKM. V was shortened by 8 bases and J by 1 base, with 8 bases between the two germline ends. The CDR3 has 12 amino acids. Supplemented by reference TRBV28 and TRBJ1-1, the full variable domain reads DVKVTQSSRYLVKRTGEKVFLECVQDMDHENMFWYRQDPGLGLRLIYFSYDVKMKEKGDIPEGYSVSREKKERFSLILESASTNQTSMYLCASEQGNTEAFFGQGTRLTVV.

CDR3 protein: CASSGSHNQPQHF. The CDR3 DNA reads as TGTGCCAGTAGTGGCAGTCACAATCAGCCCCAGCATTTT. The rearrangement uses TRBV19 and TRBJ1-5; no firm D call. The length of the CDR3 is 13 residues. Trimming shortened V by 5 bases and J by 3 bases, and 8 bases separated the two germline ends. Germline V gives CDR1 LNHDA, CDR2 SQIVND (reference sequence).

CDR3 amino acids: CASSRGYRLRVNTEAFF. DNA for the CDR3: TGTGCCAGCAGTCGAGGCTACAGGCTACGCGTGAACACTGAAGCTTTCTTT. The chain links TRBV6-6 to TRBJ1-1, with a possible D match to TRBD1 (5 bases). This CDR3 is built from 17 residues. CDR1 and CDR2 (germline): MNHNY, SVGAGI (reference sequence). Trimming stripped 5 bases from V and 0 bases from J, with 19 bases between.

The chain combines TRBV7-9 with TRBJ2-4; D is perhaps TRBD1 (6 bases). Germline V lookup: CDR1 SEHNR, CDR2 FQNEAQ (reference sequence). V was cut by 4 bases and J by 2 bases, with 15 bases left in between. The CDR3 is 16 amino acids. CDR3 sequence: CASSSLIQGSKNIQYF. CDR3 bases: TGTGCCAGCAGCTCCCTAATACAGGGTTCCAAAAACATTCAGTACTTC.

The CDR3 DNA sequence: TGTGCCACCAGCAGAGATCGACAGGCCGCAACTAATGAAAAACTGTTTTTT. This gives the protein CATSRDRQAATNEKLFF. The J gene is TRBJ1-4, the V gene TRBV15; D is possibly TRBD1 (6 bases). The V end was cut by 0 bases, the J end by 0 bases, with 11 bases between. CDR1 is LNHNV and CDR2 is YYDKDF in the germline V gene (reference sequence). The CDR3 sequence is 17 residues long.

This chain links TRBV2 with TRBJ2-5, with D perhaps TRBD1 (5 bases). This CDR3 region has 16 residues. Germline lookup yields CDR1 SNHLY and CDR2 FYNNEI. V lost 6 bases to trimming and J lost 4 bases, with 21 bases between them. CDR3 coding DNA: TGTGCCAGCAGGGGCAGGGCAAATATGCCATTAGAGACCCAGTACTTC. This translates into CASRGRANMPLETQYF.

The rearrangement joins TRBV6-6 to TRBJ1-1, with 8 nucleotides matching TRBD1. Germline CDR1 MNHNY, CDR2 SVGAGI (reference sequence). This CDR3 is 14 amino acids long. The V segment lost 5 bases and the J segment 6 bases; nucleotides outside the gene matches: 8. The chain's CDR3 is CASSASGGQAEAFF. The CDR3, as DNA: TGTGCCAGCAGTGCATCAGGGGGCCAAGCTGAAGCTTTCTTT.

CDR3: CASSSDSTIYNEQFF. CDR3 nucleotide sequence: TGTGCCAGTAGCTCAGACTCTACAATCTACAATGAGCAGTTCTTC. This chain joins TRBV19 and TRBJ2-1; D is undetermined. V was trimmed by 6 bases and J by 3 bases, leaving 15 bases between them. The CDR3 spans 15 residues. Germline values: CDR1 LNHDA, CDR2 SQIVND (reference sequence).

This clone has just one count. The gene calls are TRBV7-3 and TRBJ2-3; 7 bases line up with TRBD2. J lost 1 base, V lost 6 bases, and 7 bases had no gene match. Germline CDR1 SGHTA, CDR2 FQGTGA. This CDR3 comprises 15 residues. CDR3 DNA sequence: TGTGCCAGCAGGAAGGGAGGGTCCGGCACAGATACGCAGTATTTT. Translated, it gives CASRKGGSGTDTQYF.

The CDR3 sequence is CATSDPPGTSGANEQFF. The CDR3 DNA follows: TGTGCCACCAGTGACCCCCCCGGGACTAGCGGGGCAAATGAGCAGTTCTTC. This chain uses TRBV24-1 with TRBJ2-1; 13 bases are a match to TRBD2. Germline-derived CDR1 and CDR2 are KGHDR and SFDVKD. V shed 4 bases and J 7 bases; nucleotides not matched to a gene: 9. The length of the CDR3 is 17 residues.

This clone was counted once. The chain has TRBV6-1 and TRBJ1-5; D perhaps matches TRBD1 (5 bases). Trimming stripped 0 bases from V and 2 bases from J, with 11 bases between. The CDR3 is made up of 16 amino acids. Germline V gene sequence: CDR1 MNHNS, CDR2 SASEGT. CDR3 bases: TGTGCCAGCAGTGAAGCTCCCAGGGATCGCAATCAGCCCCAGCATTTT. This translates into CASSEAPRDRNQPQHF.

CDR3 residues: CASSRQGVGEQYF. Written as DNA, the CDR3 is TGTGCCAGCAGTCGACAGGGGGTCGGCGAGCAGTACTTC. The chain has TRBV2 and TRBJ2-7, with TRBD1 matching over 9 bases. CDR3 length equals 13 residues. After removal of 5 bases from V and 6 bases from J, the junction contained 5 bases not matched to a gene. Germline V lookup: CDR1 SNHLY, CDR2 FYNNEI.